This T cell receptor beta chain emerged from a study of STAT5B mutations in CD4+ large granular lymphocyte leukemia. Background on the study: Among healthy donors, a particular HLA allele went with more CDR3 'QG' motifs.

CDR3 length: 13 amino acids. With 3 bases removed from V and 2 bases from J, the gap between germline ends came to 2 bases. Germline lookup yields CDR1 MNHEY and CDR2 SMNVEV (reference sequence). TCRdb's table, derived via immunoSEQ multiplex PCR, lists solely in-frame clones and lacks some. The sample includes fewer than 35,000 clones, about 81% of them seen just once. This clone was detected only once. What was sequenced was CD4+ T cells from blood buffy coats. This sequence joins TRBV27 and TRBJ2-6, with unresolved D. This receptor was identified in a human donor in good health. CDR3 loop: CASSFTGANVLTF. The CDR3 bases are TGTGCCAGCAGTTTTACTGGGGCCAACGTCCTGACTTTC.